The sequence of this T cell receptor beta chain was determined in a study of blood T cell repertoires in COVID-19. About the research overall: PBMCs, B-cell-depleted T cells, or T cells provided the cDNA or gDNA that made up the material.

Germline assignment: CDR1 MNHEY and CDR2 SMNVEV (reference sequence). V lost 5 bases and J 2 bases, leaving 10 bases between the germline ends. The CDR3 has 14 residues. This clone showed up just once. TCRdb's table, derived via immunoSEQ multiplex PCR, lists solely in-frame clones and lacks some. This sample yields some 450,000 clones, of which about 87% are seen a single time; roughly 0.76% belongs to the top ten. V usage is TRBV27 and J usage is TRBJ1-3; D unresolved. Sequencing was done on a sample of peripheral blood. The origin of this receptor is a man younger than 35 with COVID-19, enrolled during active disease. CDR3 sequence: CASSPQPAGNTIYF. CDR3 coding DNA: TGTGCCAGCAGTCCCCAACCGGCTGGAAACACCATATATTTT.